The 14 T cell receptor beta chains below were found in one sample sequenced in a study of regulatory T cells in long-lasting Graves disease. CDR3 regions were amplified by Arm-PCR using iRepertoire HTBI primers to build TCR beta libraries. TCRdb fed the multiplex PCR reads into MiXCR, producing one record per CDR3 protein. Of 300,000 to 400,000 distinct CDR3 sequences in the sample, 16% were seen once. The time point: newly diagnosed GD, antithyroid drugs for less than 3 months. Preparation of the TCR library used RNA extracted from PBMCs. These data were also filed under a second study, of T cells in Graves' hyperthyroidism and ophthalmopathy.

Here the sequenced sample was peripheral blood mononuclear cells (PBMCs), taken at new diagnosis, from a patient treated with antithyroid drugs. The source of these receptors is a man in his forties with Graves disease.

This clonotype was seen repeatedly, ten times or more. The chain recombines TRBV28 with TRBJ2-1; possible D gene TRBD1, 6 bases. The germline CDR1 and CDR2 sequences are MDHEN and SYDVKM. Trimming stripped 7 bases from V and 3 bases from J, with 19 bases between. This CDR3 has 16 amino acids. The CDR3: CASTPPGTLLYNEQFF. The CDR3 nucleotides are TGTGCCAGCACCCCCCCTGGGACACTTCTCTACAATGAGCAGTTCTTC.

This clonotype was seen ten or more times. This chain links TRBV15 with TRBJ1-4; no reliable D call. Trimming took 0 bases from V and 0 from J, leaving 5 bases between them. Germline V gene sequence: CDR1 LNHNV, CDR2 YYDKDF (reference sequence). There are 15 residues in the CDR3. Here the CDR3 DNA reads TGTGCCACCAGCAGAGATCCTGCAACTAATGAAAAACTGTTTTTT. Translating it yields CATSRDPATNEKLFF.

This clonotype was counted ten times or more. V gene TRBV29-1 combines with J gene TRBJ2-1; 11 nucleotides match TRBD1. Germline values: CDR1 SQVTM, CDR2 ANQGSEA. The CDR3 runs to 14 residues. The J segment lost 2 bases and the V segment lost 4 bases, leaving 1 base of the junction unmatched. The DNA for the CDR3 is TGCAGCGTTGGGACAGGGGGCGCCTACAATGAGCAGTTCTTC. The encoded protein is CSVGTGGAYNEQFF.

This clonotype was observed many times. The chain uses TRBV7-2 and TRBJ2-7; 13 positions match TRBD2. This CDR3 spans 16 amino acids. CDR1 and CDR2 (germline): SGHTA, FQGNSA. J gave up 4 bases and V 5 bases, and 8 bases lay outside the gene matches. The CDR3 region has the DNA TGTGCCAGCAGCAACAGACTAGCGGGGGGTAGATACGAGCAGTACTTC. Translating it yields CASSNRLAGGRYEQYF.

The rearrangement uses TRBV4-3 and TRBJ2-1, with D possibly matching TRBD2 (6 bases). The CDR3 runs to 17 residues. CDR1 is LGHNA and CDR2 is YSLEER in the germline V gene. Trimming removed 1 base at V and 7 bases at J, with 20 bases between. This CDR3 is CASSQVGGGWGGNEQFF. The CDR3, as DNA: TGCGCCAGCAGCCAAGTAGGCGGAGGGTGGGGCGGAAATGAGCAGTTCTTC.

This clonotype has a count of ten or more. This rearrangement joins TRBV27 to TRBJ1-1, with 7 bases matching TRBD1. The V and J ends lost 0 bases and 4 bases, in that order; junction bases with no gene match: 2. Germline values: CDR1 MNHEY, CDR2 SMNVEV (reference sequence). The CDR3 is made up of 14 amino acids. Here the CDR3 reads CASSLSTGTTEAFF. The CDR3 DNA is TGTGCCAGCAGTTTATCGACAGGGACCACTGAAGCTTTCTTT.

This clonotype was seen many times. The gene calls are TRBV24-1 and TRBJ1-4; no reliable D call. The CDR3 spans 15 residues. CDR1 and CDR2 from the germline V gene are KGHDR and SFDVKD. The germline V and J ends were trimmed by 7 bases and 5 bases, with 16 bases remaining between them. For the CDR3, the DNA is TGTGCCACCAGGGACCTTCGAGGCCAGAATGAAAAACTGTTTTTT. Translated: CATRDLRGQNEKLFF.

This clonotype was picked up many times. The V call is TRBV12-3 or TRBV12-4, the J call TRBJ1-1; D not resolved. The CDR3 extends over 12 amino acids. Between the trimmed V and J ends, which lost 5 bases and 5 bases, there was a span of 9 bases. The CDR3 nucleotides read TGTGCCAGCAGTCTTAGGAGGACTGAAGCTTTCTTT. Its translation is CASSLRRTEAFF.

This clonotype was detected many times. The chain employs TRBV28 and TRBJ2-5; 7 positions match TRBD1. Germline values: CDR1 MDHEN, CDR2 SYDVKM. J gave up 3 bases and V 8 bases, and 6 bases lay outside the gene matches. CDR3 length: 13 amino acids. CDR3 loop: CASGRQGKETQYF. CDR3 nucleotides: TGTGCCAGCGGGCGACAGGGAAAAGAGACCCAGTACTTC.

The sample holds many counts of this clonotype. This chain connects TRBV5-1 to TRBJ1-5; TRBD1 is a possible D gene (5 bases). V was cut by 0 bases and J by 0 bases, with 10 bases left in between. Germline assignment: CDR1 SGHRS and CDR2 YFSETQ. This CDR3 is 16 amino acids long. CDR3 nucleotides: TGCGCCAGCAGCTTGGGACGAGGGGCTAGCAATCAGCCCCAGCATTTT. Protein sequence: CASSLGRGASNQPQHF.

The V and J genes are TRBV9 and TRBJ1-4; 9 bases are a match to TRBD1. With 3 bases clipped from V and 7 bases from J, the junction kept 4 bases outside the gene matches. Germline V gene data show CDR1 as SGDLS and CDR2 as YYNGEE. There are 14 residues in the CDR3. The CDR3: CASSAGTGSEKLFF. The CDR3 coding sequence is TGTGCCAGCAGCGCCGGGACAGGGAGTGAAAAACTGTTTTTT.

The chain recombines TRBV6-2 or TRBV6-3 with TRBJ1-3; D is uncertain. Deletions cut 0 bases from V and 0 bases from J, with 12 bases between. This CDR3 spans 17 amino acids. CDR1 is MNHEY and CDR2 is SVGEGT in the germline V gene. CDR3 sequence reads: CASSYSFGGTSGNTIYF. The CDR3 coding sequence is TGTGCCAGCAGTTACTCGTTCGGCGGAACCTCTGGAAACACCATATATTTT.

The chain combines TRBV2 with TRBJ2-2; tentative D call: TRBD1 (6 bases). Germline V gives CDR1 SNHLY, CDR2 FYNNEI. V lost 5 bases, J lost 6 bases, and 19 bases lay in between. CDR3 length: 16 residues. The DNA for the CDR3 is TGTGCCAGCAGTCAGGACAGTAATATATTCCCCGGGGAGCTGTTTTTT. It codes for CASSQDSNIFPGELFF.

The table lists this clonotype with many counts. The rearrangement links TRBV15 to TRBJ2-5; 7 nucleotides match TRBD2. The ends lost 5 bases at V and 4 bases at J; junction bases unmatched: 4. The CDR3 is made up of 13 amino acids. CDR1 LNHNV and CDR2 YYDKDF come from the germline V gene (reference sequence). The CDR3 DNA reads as TGTGCCACCAGCGGGATAGCGGGAGAGACCCAGTACTTC. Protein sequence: CATSGIAGETQYF.